Sequencing of this T cell receptor (beta chain) was carried out in a study of T cells in Graves' hyperthyroidism and ophthalmopathy. Study-level background: Peripheral blood was collected at initial diagnosis, before any treatment.

General study results and limits: Researchers report that a 13 V-J model separated ophthalmopathy from stable hyperthyroidism. Blood shared most expanded thyroid clonotypes above 0.001.

CDR1 is DFQATT, CDR2 SNEGSKA, per germline (reference sequence). This CDR3 spans 14 amino acids. The V gene end was trimmed by 6 bases and the J gene end by 6 bases; junction bases not matched to a gene: 7. RNA transcripts served as the template for amplifying TCR beta CDR3 regions. First-round RT-PCR targeting the TCR CDR3 was performed with the HTBI primer set. MiXCR was run by TCRdb on the multiplex PCR reads, yielding one entry per CDR3 protein. The table includes some 570,000 distinct CDR3 sequences, approximately 14% detected once. Worth noting for this clonotype: The antigen remains unidentified.

The chain has TRBV20-1 and TRBJ2-3; TRBD2 agrees at 12 bases. This sequence originates from a woman aged 18-30 years with Graves' ophthalmopathy. Sequences were obtained from blood. CDR3 protein: CSAQPSGRADTQYF. The CDR3 nucleotides are TGCAGTGCCCAGCCTAGCGGGAGGGCTGATACGCAGTATTTT.